Included here is one T cell receptor (beta chain) sequence, with context. Its antigen is not identified. This entry comes from a study of vaccination effects on CD4 cells after COVID-19. Assay: immunoSEQ multiplex PCR; the TCRdb copy retains only in-frame clones and omits some. Among fewer than 65,000 clones listed, roughly 76% were seen once. Before sequencing, viral peptide pools were used by the ViraFEST assay to expand antigen-specific CD4+ T cells. CD4+ T cells were isolated after less than 13 days of culture. Vaccinated participants had no history of SARS-CoV-2 infection and tested negative for nucleocapsid antibodies. Roughly 1.8 million PBMC per well received approximately 9.4 IU/ml IL-2 and 8 to 10 ug/ml peptides in culture. A half-volume exchange with IL-2 medium occurred on days 3 and 7. Germline CDR1 SGHRS, CDR2 YFSETQ. This CDR3 region has 15 residues. V was clipped by 2 bases and J by 5 bases, with 13 bases between them.

General study findings and limits: Healthy vaccinees' vaccine-induced clones included only 1 of 255 that recognized common cold coronaviruses.

The receptor comes from a human donor who received a COVID-19 vaccine. J is TRBJ1-4 and V is TRBV5-1; perhaps TRBD1 as D (5 bases). Specimen: CD4+ T cells from PBMCs cultured with HCoV-OC43 spike peptides, collected before COVID-19 vaccination. As for subset: HCoV-OC43 spike overlapping peptide pool stimulation. The CDR3 DNA reads TGCGCCAGCAGCTTAGCCGACAGCGTAAATGAAAAACTGTTTTTT. Protein: CASSLADSVNEKLFF.